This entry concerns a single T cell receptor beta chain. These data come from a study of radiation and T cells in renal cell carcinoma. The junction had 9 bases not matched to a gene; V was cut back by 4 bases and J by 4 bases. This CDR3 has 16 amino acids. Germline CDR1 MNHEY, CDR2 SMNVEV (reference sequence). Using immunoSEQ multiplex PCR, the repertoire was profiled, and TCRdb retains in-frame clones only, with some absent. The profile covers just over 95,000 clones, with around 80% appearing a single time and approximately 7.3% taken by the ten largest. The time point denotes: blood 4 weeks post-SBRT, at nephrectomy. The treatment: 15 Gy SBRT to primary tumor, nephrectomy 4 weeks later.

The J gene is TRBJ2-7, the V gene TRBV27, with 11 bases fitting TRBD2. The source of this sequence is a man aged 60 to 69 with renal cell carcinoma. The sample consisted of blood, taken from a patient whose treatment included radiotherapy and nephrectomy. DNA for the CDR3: TGTGCCAGCAGTTCGGACCTAGCGGGAGGCACTTACGAGCAGTACTTC. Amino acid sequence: CASSSDLAGGTYEQYF.